Listed below are T cell receptor beta chains from one sample, sequenced in a study of beta chain features in type 1 diabetes. Measured with immunoSEQ multiplex PCR; TCRdb has only the in-frame clones, and not every one. The repertoire consists of roughly 500,000 clones, with around 10% occurring once and the leading ten covering over 0.035%. Material for sequencing was naive CD4+ T cells from blood. The receptors originated from a woman between 18 and 29 years old in good health. Both conserved end residues are part of each CDR3. A D gene is named only where the DNA matches it firmly. Part of the rows lack a size; the others show once, few, many or a class for expanded clones.

d_call	v_call	clone_size	j_call	cdr3_nt	cdr3_aa
TRBD1	TRBV5-1	.	TRBJ2-1	TGCGCCAGCAGCGTGGGACAGGGAGGGTACAATGAGCAGTTCTTC	CASSVGQGGYNEQFF
.	TRBV19	few	TRBJ1-6	TGTGCCAGTAGTATAAAAGCGACAACCGGGCGTTCACCCCTCCACTTT	CASSIKATTGRSPLHF
TRBD2	TRBV25-1	.	TRBJ2-1	TGTGCCAGCAGTGATACAGCGGGAGGGCGGAATGAGCAGTTCTTC	CASSDTAGGRNEQFF
.	TRBV15	many	TRBJ2-6	TGTGCCACCAGCCCAGGCGGAGCTGGGGCCAACGTCCTGACTTTC	CATSPGGAGANVLTF
.	TRBV5-1	.	TRBJ2-5	TGCGCCAGCGGCCCACAAGAGACCCAGTACTTC	CASGPQETQYF
.	TRBV4-3	.	TRBJ1-5	TGCGCCAGCAGCCAAACAGTCGGGAGCAATCAGCCCCAGCATTTT	CASSQTVGSNQPQHF
TRBD2	TRBV2	few	TRBJ2-7	TGTGCCAGCAGGCCGGGACTAGCGAACCACGAGCAGTACTTC	CASRPGLANHEQYF
TRBD2	TRBV19	few	TRBJ2-3	TGTGCCAGTAGAACGACTAGCCATTCCACAGATACGCAGTATTTT	CASRTTSHSTDTQYF
TRBD2	TRBV7-2	few	TRBJ2-3	TGTGCCAGCAGCTTAGCTGGACTAGCGGGAGCAGATACGCAGTATTTT	CASSLAGLAGADTQYF
.	TRBV18	few	TRBJ2-1	TGTGCCAGCTCACAGAGTCAGGGGTTGGGCAATGAGCAGTTCTTC	CASSQSQGLGNEQFF
TRBD1	TRBV27	.	TRBJ1-1	TGTGCCAGCACCCCGGACAGGGGGCGTCGAGTGAACACTGAAGCTTTCTTT	CASTPDRGRRVNTEAFF
.	TRBV5-1	.	TRBJ2-7	TGCGCCAGCAGCTTGGATACCAGGGACTCCTACGAGCAGTACTTC	CASSLDTRDSYEQYF
.	TRBV7-8	.	TRBJ2-2	TGTGCCAGCAACCCCGATAGGGTGGTGGGTAACACCGGGGAGCTGTTTTTT	CASNPDRVVGNTGELFF
.	TRBV6-6	.	TRBJ2-5	TGTGCCAGCAGTTACACGGGACGAAACCAGTACTTC	CASSYTGRNQYF
TRBD2	TRBV5-1	.	TRBJ2-7	TGCGCCAGCGGGCTGAATAGCGGGTTCGCCTCCTACGAGCAGTACTTC	CASGLNSGFASYEQYF
TRBD1	TRBV5-4	few	TRBJ2-2	TGTGCCAGTTGGGACAGAAACCGGGACAGGGGAAACACCGGGGAGCTGTTTTTT	CASWDRNRDRGNTGELFF
.	TRBV5-1	few	TRBJ2-5	TGCGCCAGCAGCTTGAGGAGCAGCCAAGAGACCCAGTACTTC	CASSLRSSQETQYF
TRBD1	TRBV6-5	.	TRBJ2-1	TGTGCCAGCAGTCGGGACAGGGGAGCAAATGAGCAGTTCTTC	CASSRDRGANEQFF
.	TRBV29-1	many	TRBJ1-1	TGCAGCGTGGAGAGGGGGAACACTGAAGCTTTCTTT	CSVERGNTEAFF
TRBD1	TRBV29-1	few	TRBJ1-4	TGCAGCGTTTTGACAGGGGAAAAACTGTTTTTT	CSVLTGEKLFF